Below, 21 T cell receptor beta chains from the same sample are listed, as sequenced in a study of blood T cell repertoires in COVID-19. This table comes from immunoSEQ multiplex PCR, and its TCRdb copy is limited to in-frame clones, with some not included. Altogether roughly 250,000 clones are present, roughly nine tenths being singletons, with the ten largest covering under 6.5%. The sequenced material came from PBMCs or T cells enriched from blood (not recorded which). Receptors were obtained from a woman aged 25 to 45 with acute COVID-19.

This clone came up a few times. The chain carries TRBV19 and TRBJ1-5; D uncertain. Trimming removed 8 bases from V and 6 bases from J, with 23 bases in between. The CDR3 is 16 amino acids. Per the germline V gene, CDR1 is LNHDA and CDR2 is SQIVND (reference sequence). CDR3 nucleotides: TGTGCCAGTGTATCACACACGGGGATCGCTCCTCAGCCCCAGCATTTT. Translated, it gives CASVSHTGIAPQPQHF.

The rearrangement uses TRBV27 and TRBJ1-1; possibly TRBD1 for D (5 bases). V dropped 7 bases and J dropped 3 bases, with 6 bases sitting between them. Germline CDR1 is MNHEY and CDR2 is SMNVEV (reference sequence). CDR3 length: 11 residues. The CDR3 nucleotides read TGTGCCAGCAAGGGGTACACTGAAGCTTTCTTT. It translates to CASKGYTEAFF.

This clone was seen once. Germline and junction disagree at one end, which may indicate a read error. The chain employs TRBV7-7 and TRBJ2-5; 8 nucleotides align to TRBD2. The germline V gene encodes CDR1 SSHAT and CDR2 FNYEAQ (reference sequence). The CDR3 has 16 residues. Here the CDR3 DNA reads TGTGCTAGCAGCTTAGCCCCCGGGGGGGGTGGAGAGACCCAGTACTTC. This sequence encodes CASSLAPGGGGETQYF.

This clone has only a few counts. The V and J genes are TRBV28 and TRBJ2-7; weak D call: TRBD2 (6 bases). Germline values: CDR1 MDHEN, CDR2 SYDVKM. This CDR3 is built from 14 residues. Trimming took off 2 bases at V and 6 bases at J, with 14 bases between the two ends. The CDR3 DNA follows: TGTGCCAGCAGTTTAGGGAGGAGGGGTATCGAGCAGTACTTC. This sequence encodes CASSLGRRGIEQYF.

This clone turned up a few times. The V gene is TRBV2, the J gene TRBJ1-2; D might be TRBD1 (6 bases). The CDR3 is 12 amino acids. From germline, CDR1 is SNHLY and CDR2 FYNNEI. With 5 bases removed from V and 4 bases from J, the gap between germline ends came to 8 bases. CDR3 loop: CASSRTAYGYTF. The CDR3 DNA follows: TGTGCCAGCAGTAGGACAGCCTATGGCTACACCTTC.

The genes are TRBV9 and TRBJ1-2; the match to TRBD1 covers 8 bases. There are 17 residues in the CDR3. Germline values: CDR1 SGDLS, CDR2 YYNGEE. V dropped 6 bases and J dropped 1; count of bases not matched to a gene: 14. CDR3 amino acids: CASTPGGQQGINYGYTF. CDR3 coding DNA: TGTGCCAGCACCCCAGGGGGCCAACAAGGCATTAACTATGGCTACACCTTC.

The V and J genes are TRBV5-1 and TRBJ2-3, with D maybe TRBD1 (6 bases). The CDR3 runs 18 residues. Germline loops: CDR1 SGHRS, CDR2 YFSETQ. V gave up 0 bases and J gave up 0 bases, with 17 bases separating them. The CDR3 sequence: CASSLAPTGTSSTDTQYF. As DNA, the CDR3 is TGCGCCAGCAGCTTGGCGCCCACCGGGACATCTAGCACAGATACGCAGTATTTT.

V usage is TRBV7-9 and J usage is TRBJ2-3; D possibly corresponds to TRBD1 (5 bases). Trimming removed 0 bases at V and 0 bases at J, with 16 bases between. CDR1 is SEHNR, CDR2 FQNEAQ, per germline (reference sequence). This CDR3 spans 18 amino acids. The CDR3 region has the DNA TGTGCCAGCAGCTTAGCTCGGACACCCCTAGTAAGCACAGATACGCAGTATTTT. It codes for CASSLARTPLVSTDTQYF.

The chain employs TRBV11-2 and TRBJ2-1; 7 bases map to TRBD2. The CDR3 loop spans 13 amino acids. V lost 4 bases and J lost 9; bases outside the gene matches: 6. Germline CDR1 reads SGHAT; CDR2 reads FQNNGV. The CDR3 DNA sequence: TGTGCCAGCAGCTCCCCCATAGCGGGTGAGCAGTTCTTC. Translation gives CASSSPIAGEQFF.

V usage is TRBV4-3 and J usage is TRBJ1-5; D not certain. This CDR3 contains 15 residues. The V gene lost 0 bases and the J gene lost 6 bases, with 12 bases spanning the gap. Germline assignment: CDR1 LGHNA and CDR2 YSLEER. CDR3 in amino acids: CASSQDPSGTQPQHF. DNA for the CDR3: TGCGCCAGCAGCCAAGACCCGTCAGGAACTCAGCCCCAGCATTTT.

This chain connects TRBV9 to TRBJ1-4; 8 nucleotides align to TRBD1. The germline V gene encodes CDR1 SGDLS and CDR2 YYNGEE. The CDR3 has 17 residues. Trimming took 3 bases from V and 3 from J; bases not matched to a gene: 10. The CDR3 protein is CASSEDPQGASNEKLFF. For the CDR3, the DNA is TGTGCCAGCAGCGAGGACCCGCAGGGGGCGTCTAATGAAAAACTGTTTTTT.

The chain couples TRBV7-9 to TRBJ2-5; maybe TRBD1 (5 bases). V dropped 2 bases and J dropped 5 bases, with 15 bases sitting between them. Germline CDR1 reads SEHNR; CDR2 reads FQNEAQ (reference sequence). The CDR3 consists of 15 residues. The CDR3 reads CASSLKQVEWETQYF. DNA for the CDR3: TGTGCCAGCAGCTTAAAACAGGTCGAGTGGGAGACCCAGTACTTC. Looking up the rest from reference TRBV7-9 and TRBJ2-5 gives the full variable domain: DTGVSQNPRHKITKRGQNVTFRCDPISEHNRLYWYRQTLGQGPEFLTYFQNEAQLEKSRLLSDRFSAERPKGSFSTLEIQRTEQGDSAMYLCASSLKQVEWETQYFGPGTRLLVL.

The chain couples TRBV7-9 to TRBJ1-1; no clear D. CDR3 size: 12 residues. The ends were cut back, 2 bases at V and 3 bases at J, with 4 bases in the middle. Per germline, CDR1 SEHNR and CDR2 FQNEAQ (reference sequence). The CDR3 sequence is CASSLIYTEAFF. CDR3 DNA: TGTGCCAGCAGCTTAATCTACACTGAAGCTTTCTTT.

The genes are TRBV10-3 and TRBJ2-3; tentative D call: TRBD2 (6 bases). The germline gives CDR1 ENHRY, CDR2 SYGVKD. Trimming took off 2 bases at V and 2 bases at J, with 14 bases between the two ends. The CDR3 sequence is 16 residues long. The CDR3 is CAISELKAGPTDTQYF. The CDR3 region has the DNA TGTGCCATCAGTGAGCTCAAAGCGGGCCCCACAGATACGCAGTATTTT.

This chain links TRBV7-9 with TRBJ2-1; TRBD2 matches 14 bases. Germline V gene sequence: CDR1 SEHNR, CDR2 FQNEAQ (reference sequence). V lost 5 bases and J lost 10; bases outside the gene matches: 7. The CDR3 runs to 15 residues. CDR3 loop: CASSHQTSGGAEQFF. Written as DNA, the CDR3 is TGTGCCAGCAGCCATCAGACTAGCGGGGGGGCGGAGCAGTTCTTC.

This chain uses TRBV12-3 or TRBV12-4 with TRBJ1-1; D remains unclear. The CDR3 covers 11 residues. V lost 2 bases and J lost 8, with 6 bases in between. Here the CDR3 reads CASSLTLEAFF. In DNA, the CDR3 is TGTGCCAGCAGTTTAACTCTCGAAGCTTTCTTT.

The chain has TRBV5-4 and TRBJ1-6, with D possibly matching TRBD1 (6 bases). This CDR3 is 14 amino acids long. Germline lookup yields CDR1 SGHNT and CDR2 YYREEE (reference sequence). The germline V and J ends were trimmed by 5 bases and 1 base, with 7 bases remaining between them. The CDR3 nucleotides are TGTGCCAGCAGGAGGGGGTCCTATAATTCACCCCTCCACTTT. It specifies CASRRGSYNSPLHF.

This chain connects TRBV5-6 to TRBJ1-6, with D possibly being TRBD1 (6 bases). There are 14 residues in the CDR3. V shed 4 bases and J shed 7 bases, with 12 bases lying between them. CDR1 and CDR2 (germline): SGHDT, YYEEEE. The CDR3 coding sequence is TGTGCCAGCAGCCCAAGAGGACAGAATTCACCCCTCCACTTT. Its translation: CASSPRGQNSPLHF. Based on the CDR3 plus reference TRBV5-6 and TRBJ1-6, the full variable domain is DAGVTQSPTHLIKTRGQQVTLRCSPKSGHDTVSWYQQALGQGPQFIFQYYEEEERQRGNFPDRFSGHQFPNYSSELNVNALLLGDSALYLCASSPRGQNSPLHFGNGTRLTVT.

This clone was detected only once. DNA for the CDR3: TGTGCCAGCAGTGACAGGGTATTTTCTGGGGCCAACGTCCTGACTTTC. It encodes CASSDRVFSGANVLTF. V gene TRBV2 combines with J gene TRBJ2-6, with a weak D call TRBD1 (5 bases). This CDR3 is built from 16 residues. V was pared by 3 bases and J by 1 base, with 10 bases between. Germline CDR1 reads SNHLY; CDR2 reads FYNNEI.

This clone was seen once. The chain couples TRBV7-2 to TRBJ1-2; D unclear. The CDR3 spans 15 residues. CDR1 and CDR2 from the germline V gene are SGHTA and FQGNSA. Trimming removed 1 base from V and 2 bases from J, with 11 bases in between. CDR3 in amino acids: CASSLGELGNYGYTF. The CDR3 DNA reads TGTGCCAGCAGCTTAGGGGAGTTGGGGAACTATGGCTACACCTTC. The whole variable domain, remainder taken from reference TRBV7-2 and TRBJ1-2, is GAGVSQSPSNKVTEKGKDVELRCDPISGHTALYWYRQSLGQGLEFLIYFQGNSAPDKSGLPSDRFSAERTGGSVSTLTIQRTQQEDSAVYLCASSLGELGNYGYTFGSGTRLTVV.

The chain recombines TRBV27 with TRBJ1-1; 7 bases are shared with TRBD1. Germline V gives CDR1 MNHEY, CDR2 SMNVEV (reference sequence). The CDR3 spans 15 residues. Germline trimming cut 5 bases from V and 4 bases from J; bases unmatched to any gene: 10. The CDR3 DNA reads as TGTGCCAGCAGTGCCCAGGGGGGTGTCGGCACTGAAGCTTTCTTT. Amino acids: CASSAQGGVGTEAFF.